A selection of T cell receptor beta chains follows, all from one sample in a study of T cell responses to AZD1222 COVID-19 vaccine. Sequencing used immunoSEQ multiplex PCR; TCRdb keeps in-frame clones, though not all of them. The table records about 74,000 clones, roughly 89% of them present only once. The sequences come from peripheral blood, collected on day 0 of AZD1222 vaccination. All receptors come from an adult in good health. CDR3s include the opening cysteine and the closing phenylalanine or tryptophan. Each record gives: clone size, D gene, J gene, V gene, CDR3 protein, CDR3 DNA. D genes are given only for firm matches. Clone size, where shown, is once, few, many, or a class for clones that have expanded.

>NA|NA|TRBJ2-3|TRBV4-3
CASSQDRAADTQYF
TGCGCCAGCAGCCAAGATAGGGCGGCAGATACGCAGTATTTT
>once|TRBD1|TRBJ1-2|TRBV15
CATSREHRSGGDGYTF
TGTGCCACCAGCAGAGAACACCGATCAGGGGGCGACGGCTACACCTTC
>once|TRBD1|TRBJ2-3|TRBV5-6
CASSSDRGTDTQYF
TGTGCCAGCAGCTCGGACAGGGGAACAGATACGCAGTATTTT
>NA|NA|TRBJ2-7|TRBV11-2
CASSGGADSEQYF
TGTGCCAGCAGCGGGGGGGCAGACAGCGAGCAGTACTTC
>NA|NA|TRBJ1-5|TRBV4-2
CASSQDLGGHQPQHF
TGTGCCAGCAGCCAAGATCTTGGGGGCCATCAGCCCCAGCATTTT
>NA|NA|TRBJ1-1|TRBV5-1
CASSLQGMNTEAFF
TGCGCCAGCAGCTTGCAAGGCATGAACACTGAAGCTTTCTTT
>once|NA|TRBJ1-4|TRBV29-1
CSVEEREKLFF
TGCAGCGTCGAGGAAAGGGAAAAACTGTTTTTT
>NA|NA|TRBJ2-7|TRBV12-5
CASGLVLGPGPGEQYF
TGTGCTAGTGGTTTGGTACTAGGTCCCGGGCCAGGGGAGCAGTACTTC
>NA|NA|TRBJ1-2|TRBV30
CAWSVLLKATDYGYTF
TGTGCCTGGAGTGTATTGTTGAAAGCCACGGACTATGGCTACACCTTC
>NA|TRBD1|TRBJ1-5|TRBV28
CASSPGQLFYQPQHF
TGTGCCAGCAGTCCGGGACAGCTATTCTATCAGCCCCAGCATTTT
>NA|NA|TRBJ1-6|TRBV28
CASSLFSDRNSPLHF
TGTGCCAGCAGTTTGTTCTCTGACAGGAATTCACCCCTCCACTTT
>NA|NA|TRBJ2-7|TRBV29-1
CSVEDTSSYEQYF
TGCAGCGTTGAAGACACAAGCAGTTACGAGCAGTACTTC
>NA|NA|TRBJ1-1|TRBV9
CASSVGEINTEAFF
TGTGCCAGCAGCGTCGGGGAGATAAACACTGAAGCTTTCTTT
>NA|NA|TRBJ2-7|TRBV19
CASSSRGSQGSYEQYF
TGTGCCAGTAGTAGTAGGGGCAGCCAAGGCTCCTACGAGCAGTACTTC
>NA|NA|TRBJ1-1|TRBV2
CASTPPGHRGTEAFF
TGTGCCAGCACCCCTCCGGGACATAGGGGGACTGAAGCTTTCTTT
>NA|NA|TRBJ1-2|TRBV3-1/TRBV3-2
CASSQDRGLLKVPINYGYTF
TGTGCCAGCAGCCAAGATCGGGGACTTCTAAAGGTCCCGATTAACTATGGCTACACCTTC